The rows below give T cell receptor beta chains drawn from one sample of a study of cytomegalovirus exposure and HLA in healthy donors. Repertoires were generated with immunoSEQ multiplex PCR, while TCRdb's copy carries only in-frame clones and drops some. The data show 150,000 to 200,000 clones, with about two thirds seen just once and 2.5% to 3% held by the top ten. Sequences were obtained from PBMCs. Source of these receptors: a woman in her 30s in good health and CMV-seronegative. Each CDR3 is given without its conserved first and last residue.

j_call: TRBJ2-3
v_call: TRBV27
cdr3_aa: ASSFPGRSTDTQY

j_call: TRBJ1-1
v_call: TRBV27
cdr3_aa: ATRDLMNTEAF

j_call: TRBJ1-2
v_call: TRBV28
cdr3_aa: ASSRDFGYT

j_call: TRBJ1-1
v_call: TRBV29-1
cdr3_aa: SVGQGTNTEAF

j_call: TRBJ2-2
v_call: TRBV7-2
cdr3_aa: ASSPRTSGVNTGELF

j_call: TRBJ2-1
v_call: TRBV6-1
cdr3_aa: ASMARTSGGIEQF

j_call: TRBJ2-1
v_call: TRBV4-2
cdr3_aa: ASSQDNREQF

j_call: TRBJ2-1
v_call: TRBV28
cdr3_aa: ASSSVAGLSYNEQF

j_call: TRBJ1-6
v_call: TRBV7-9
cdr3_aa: ASSSWSNNSPLH

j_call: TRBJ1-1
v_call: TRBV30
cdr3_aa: AWSTLGQGSEAF

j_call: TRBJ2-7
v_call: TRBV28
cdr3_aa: ASSLTAGGVHYEQY

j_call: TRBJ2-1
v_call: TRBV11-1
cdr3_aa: ASSLVTSGDNEQF

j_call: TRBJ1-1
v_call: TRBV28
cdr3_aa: ASRRDEAF

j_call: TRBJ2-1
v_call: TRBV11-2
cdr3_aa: ASSSVRMRGLDNEQF

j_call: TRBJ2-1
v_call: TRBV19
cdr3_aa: ASSVVRAGGNEQF

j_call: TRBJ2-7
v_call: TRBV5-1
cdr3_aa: ASSLDGANSYEQY

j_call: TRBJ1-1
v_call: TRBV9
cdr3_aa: ASSPGQGVSVNTEAF

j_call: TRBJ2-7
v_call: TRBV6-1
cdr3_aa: ASYGQGISGEQY

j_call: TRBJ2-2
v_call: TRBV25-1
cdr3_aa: ASRGGQGVPGELF

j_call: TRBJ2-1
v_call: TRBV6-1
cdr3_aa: ASSEDPGPNEQF

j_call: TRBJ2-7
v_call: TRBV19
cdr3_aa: ASSSGAYEQY

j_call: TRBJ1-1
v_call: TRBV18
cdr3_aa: ASSMDTGDTEAF

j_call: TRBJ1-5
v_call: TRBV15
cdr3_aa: ATSRGQSEDQPQH

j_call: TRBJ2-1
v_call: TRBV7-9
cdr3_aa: ASSLYFSGEAQF

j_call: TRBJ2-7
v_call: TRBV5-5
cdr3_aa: ASRSSGVEQY

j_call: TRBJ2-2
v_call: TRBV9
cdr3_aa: ASSPELRGHPLSNTGELF

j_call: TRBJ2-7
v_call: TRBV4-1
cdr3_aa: ASSQQLMTYEQY

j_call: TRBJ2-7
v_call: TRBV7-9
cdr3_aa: ASSLVSSGNEQY

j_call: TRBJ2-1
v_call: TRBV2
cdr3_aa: ASTSERLGYNEQF

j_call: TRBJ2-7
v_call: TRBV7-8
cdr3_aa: ASSSTGTGSYEQY

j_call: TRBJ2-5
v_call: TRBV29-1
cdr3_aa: SVGGAGETQY

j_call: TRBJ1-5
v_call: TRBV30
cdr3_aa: AWSVRGTGTWPQH

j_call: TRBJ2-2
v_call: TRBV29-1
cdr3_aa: SVNLAGRMNTGELF

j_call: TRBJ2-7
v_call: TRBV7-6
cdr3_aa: ASSNSGDNYEQY

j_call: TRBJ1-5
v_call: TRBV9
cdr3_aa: ASSPTQEPQPQH

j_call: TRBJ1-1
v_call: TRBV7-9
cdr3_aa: TSSPRQDQNTEAF

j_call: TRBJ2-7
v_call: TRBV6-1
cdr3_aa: ASSSGLEQY

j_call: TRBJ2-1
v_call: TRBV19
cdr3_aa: ATAADRYEQF

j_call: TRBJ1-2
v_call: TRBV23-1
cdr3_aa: ASSPRAPASFINYGYT

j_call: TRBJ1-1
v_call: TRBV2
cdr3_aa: ASSRDSRTEAF

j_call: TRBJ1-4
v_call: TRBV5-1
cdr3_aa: ASSLGASTNEKLF

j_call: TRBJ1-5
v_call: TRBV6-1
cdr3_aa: ASSIQGASQPQH

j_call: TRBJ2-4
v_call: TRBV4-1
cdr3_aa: ASSPGASRIRAKNIQY

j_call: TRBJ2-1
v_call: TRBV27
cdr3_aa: ASSLQGAEQF

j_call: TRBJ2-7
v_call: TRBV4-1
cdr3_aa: ASSHGQGLSYEQY

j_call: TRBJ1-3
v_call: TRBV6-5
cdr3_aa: ASSYSDSWGNTIY

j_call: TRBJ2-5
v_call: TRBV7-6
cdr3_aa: ASSWGNKETQY

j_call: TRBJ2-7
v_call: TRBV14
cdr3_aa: ASSHFTSGPTYEQY

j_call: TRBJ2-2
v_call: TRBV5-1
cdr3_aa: ASSRGVNTGELF

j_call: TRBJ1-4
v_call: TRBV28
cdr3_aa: ASSSVSSTGINEKLF

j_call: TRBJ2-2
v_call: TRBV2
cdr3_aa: ASSFRRVLTGELF